The 8 T cell receptor beta chains below all came from one sample that was sequenced in a study of T cell responses to AZD1222 COVID-19 vaccine. The protocol was immunoSEQ multiplex PCR, while the TCRdb copy is restricted to in-frame clones and leaves out a portion. The sample carries under 90,000 clones, approximately 83% recorded once. Material: peripheral blood, obtained 28 days after the second AZD1222 dose. These receptors were taken from an adult who received the AZD1222 COVID-19 vaccine.

This rearrangement joins TRBV5-8 to TRBJ1-4; 7 bases are shared with TRBD1. In germline, CDR1 is SGHTS, CDR2 YDEGEE. This CDR3 comprises 18 residues. V shed 6 bases and J 7 bases; nucleotides not matched to a gene: 21. The CDR3 DNA reads TGTGCCAGCACCTTCCTGGGACAGCGAAATTGGGGTGGTGAAAAACTGTTTTTT. It specifies CASTFLGQRNWGGEKLFF.

The chain has TRBV28 and TRBJ2-1; tentative D call: TRBD1 (7 bases). Germline CDR1 reads MDHEN; CDR2 reads SYDVKM. The CDR3 length is 15 residues. V shed 2 bases and J shed 4 bases, with 12 bases lying between them. Written as DNA, the CDR3 is TGTGCCAGCAGTTTAAGGAGGGGGCTTTACAATGAGCAGTTCTTC. This sequence encodes CASSLRRGLYNEQFF.

The rearrangement joins TRBV7-9 to TRBJ1-4; 8 bases are shared with TRBD1. Losses at the gene ends were 3 bases for V and 3 bases for J; bases not matched to a gene: 9. This CDR3 spans 17 amino acids. Germline loops: CDR1 SEHNR, CDR2 FQNEAQ (reference sequence). CDR3 DNA: TGTGCCAGCAGCTTGTTTCCAGGGGGCAATTCTAATGAAAAACTGTTTTTT. Its protein product is CASSLFPGGNSNEKLFF.

About this clone itself: Mismatch with germline at one junction end may stem from a read error. V gene TRBV2 combines with J gene TRBJ1-5; D not certain. The CDR3 runs to 13 residues. Germline V gene sequence: CDR1 SNHLY, CDR2 FYNNEI. The CDR3, as DNA: TGTGCCAGCAGAGAAGACTTGAATCAGCCCCAGCATTTT. Its protein product is CASREDLNQPQHF.

V usage is TRBV14 and J usage is TRBJ1-3; no reliable D call. V was clipped by 5 bases and J by 2 bases, with 16 bases between them. The CDR3 loop spans 16 amino acids. From germline, CDR1 is SGHDN and CDR2 FVKESK. In DNA, the CDR3 is TGTGCCAGCAGCGTCACCCGGGGAGTAACTGGAAACACCATATATTTT. Protein: CASSVTRGVTGNTIYF.

The V gene is TRBV2, the J gene TRBJ1-4, with D maybe TRBD1 (6 bases). Germline CDR1 is SNHLY and CDR2 is FYNNEI. The CDR3 runs to 14 residues. Trimming pared 8 bases from V and 4 bases from J, leaving 14 bases between. The CDR3 DNA sequence: TGTGCCAGCTCGGAGACAGGACGTAATGAAAAACTGTTTTTT. Protein: CASSETGRNEKLFF.

CDR3 amino acids: CASSFLGNEQFF. Here the CDR3 DNA reads TGTGCCAGCAGCTTTCTTGGCAATGAGCAGTTCTTC. The gene calls are TRBV7-2 and TRBJ2-1; no firm D call. The CDR3 runs 12 residues. Germline V CDR1 and CDR2: SGHTA, FQGNSA. The V end lost 3 bases, the J end lost 6 bases, and 6 bases lay between the germline ends.

This rearrangement joins TRBV5-1 to TRBJ2-5; TRBD2 agrees at 7 bases. Germline CDR1 and CDR2: SGHRS and YFSETQ. The CDR3 loop spans 12 amino acids. The ends lost 5 bases at V and 5 bases at J; junction bases unmatched: 3. The CDR3 DNA is TGCGCCAGCAGAGAGGGAGGGGAGACCCAGTACTTC. This gives the protein CASREGGETQYF.